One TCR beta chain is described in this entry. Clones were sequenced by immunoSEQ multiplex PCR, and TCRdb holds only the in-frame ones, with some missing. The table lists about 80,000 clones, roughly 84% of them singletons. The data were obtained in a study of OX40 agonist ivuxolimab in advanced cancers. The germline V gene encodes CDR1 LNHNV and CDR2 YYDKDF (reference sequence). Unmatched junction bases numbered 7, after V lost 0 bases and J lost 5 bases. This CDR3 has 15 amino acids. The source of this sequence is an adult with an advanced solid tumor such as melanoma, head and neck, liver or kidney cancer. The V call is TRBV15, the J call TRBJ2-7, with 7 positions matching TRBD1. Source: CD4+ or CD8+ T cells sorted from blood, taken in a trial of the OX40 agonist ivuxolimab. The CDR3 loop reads CATSRDPHRGDEQYF. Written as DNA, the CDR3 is TGTGCCACCAGCAGAGATCCCCACAGGGGTGACGAGCAGTACTTC.